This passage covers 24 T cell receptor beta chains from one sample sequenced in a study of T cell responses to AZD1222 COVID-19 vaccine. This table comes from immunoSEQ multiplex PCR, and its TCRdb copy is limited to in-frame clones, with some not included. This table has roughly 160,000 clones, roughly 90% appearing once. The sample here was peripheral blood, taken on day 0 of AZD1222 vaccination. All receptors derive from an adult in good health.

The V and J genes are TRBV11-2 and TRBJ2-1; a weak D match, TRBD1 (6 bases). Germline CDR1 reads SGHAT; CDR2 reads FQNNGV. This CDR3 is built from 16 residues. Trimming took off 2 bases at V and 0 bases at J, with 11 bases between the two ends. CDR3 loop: CASSLSPTGSYNEQFF. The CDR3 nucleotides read TGTGCCAGCAGCTTAAGCCCGACAGGCTCCTACAATGAGCAGTTCTTC.

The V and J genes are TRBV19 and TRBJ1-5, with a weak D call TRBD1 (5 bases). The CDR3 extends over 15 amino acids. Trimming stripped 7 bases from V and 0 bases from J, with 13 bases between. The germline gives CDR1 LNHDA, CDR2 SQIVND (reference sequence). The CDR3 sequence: CASTIAGPSNQPQHF. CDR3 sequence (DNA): TGTGCCAGTACCATTGCGGGACCTAGCAATCAGCCCCAGCATTTT.

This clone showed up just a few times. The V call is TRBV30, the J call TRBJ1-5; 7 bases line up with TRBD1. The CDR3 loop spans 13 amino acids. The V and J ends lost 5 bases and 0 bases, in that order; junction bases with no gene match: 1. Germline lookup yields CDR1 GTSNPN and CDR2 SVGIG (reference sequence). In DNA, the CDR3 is TGTGCCTGGGGGACAGATAGCAATCAGCCCCAGCATTTT. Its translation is CAWGTDSNQPQHF. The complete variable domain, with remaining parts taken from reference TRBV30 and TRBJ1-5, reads SQTIHQWPATLVQPVGSPLSLECTVEGTSNPNLYWYRQAAGRGLQLLFYSVGIGQISSEVPQNLSASRPQDRQFILSSKKLLLSDSGFYLCAWGTDSNQPQHFGDGTRLSIL.

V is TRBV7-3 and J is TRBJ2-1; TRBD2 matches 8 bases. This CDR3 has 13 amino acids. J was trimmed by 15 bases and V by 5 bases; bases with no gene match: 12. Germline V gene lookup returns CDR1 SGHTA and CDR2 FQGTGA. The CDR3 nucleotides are TGTGCCAGCAGCCCCTCGGGGGGGGAGTGGTGGTTCTTC. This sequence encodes CASSPSGGEWWFF. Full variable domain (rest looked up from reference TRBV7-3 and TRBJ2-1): GAGVSQTPSNKVTEKGKYVELRCDPISGHTALYWYRQSLGQGPEFLIYFQGTGAADDSGLPNDRFFAVRPEGSVSTLKIQRTERGDSAVYLCASSPSGGEWWFFGPGTRLTVL.

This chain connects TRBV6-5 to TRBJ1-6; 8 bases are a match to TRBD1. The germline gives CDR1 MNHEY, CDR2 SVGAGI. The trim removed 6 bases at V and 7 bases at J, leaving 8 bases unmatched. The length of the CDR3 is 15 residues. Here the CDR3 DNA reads TGTGCCAGCAGGACCGGACAGGGAGACAATTCACCCCTCCACTTT. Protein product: CASRTGQGDNSPLHF.

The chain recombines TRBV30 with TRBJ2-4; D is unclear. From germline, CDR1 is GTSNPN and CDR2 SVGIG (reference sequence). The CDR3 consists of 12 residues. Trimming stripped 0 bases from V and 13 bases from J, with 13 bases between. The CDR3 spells CAWSVRWGMQYF. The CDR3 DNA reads TGTGCCTGGAGTGTACGGTGGGGAATGCAGTACTTC.

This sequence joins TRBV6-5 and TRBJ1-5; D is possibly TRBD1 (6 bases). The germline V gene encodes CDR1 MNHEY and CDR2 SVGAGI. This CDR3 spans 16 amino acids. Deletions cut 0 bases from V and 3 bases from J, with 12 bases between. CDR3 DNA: TGTGCCAGCAGTTACTCGAGGGACACAAACAATCAGCCCCAGCATTTT. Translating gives CASSYSRDTNNQPQHF.

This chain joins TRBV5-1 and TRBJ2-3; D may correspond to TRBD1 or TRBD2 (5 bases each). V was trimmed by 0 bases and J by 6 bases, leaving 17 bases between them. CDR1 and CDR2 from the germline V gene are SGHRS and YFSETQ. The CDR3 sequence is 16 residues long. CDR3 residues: CASSLGLLYWGDTQYF. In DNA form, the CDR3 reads TGCGCCAGCAGCTTGGGACTACTTTATTGGGGGGATACGCAGTATTTT.

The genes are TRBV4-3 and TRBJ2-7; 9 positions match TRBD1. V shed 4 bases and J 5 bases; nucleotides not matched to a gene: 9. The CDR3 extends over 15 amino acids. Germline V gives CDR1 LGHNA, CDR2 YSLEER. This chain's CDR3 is CASSRSGTGLDEQYF. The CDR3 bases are TGCGCCAGCAGCCGTTCCGGGACAGGGCTCGACGAGCAGTACTTC.

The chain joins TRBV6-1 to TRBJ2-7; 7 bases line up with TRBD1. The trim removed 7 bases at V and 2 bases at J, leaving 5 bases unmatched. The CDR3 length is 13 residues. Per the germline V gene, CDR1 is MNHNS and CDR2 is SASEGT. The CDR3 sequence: CASKPGQTYEQYF. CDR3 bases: TGTGCCAGCAAACCGGGACAGACCTACGAGCAGTACTTC.

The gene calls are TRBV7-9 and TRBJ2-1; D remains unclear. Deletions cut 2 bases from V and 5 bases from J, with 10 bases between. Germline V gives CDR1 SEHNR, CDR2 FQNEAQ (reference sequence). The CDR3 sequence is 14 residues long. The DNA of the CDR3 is TGTGCCAGCAGCTTATTTGCAGAAAACAATGAGCAGTTCTTC. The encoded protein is CASSLFAENNEQFF.

CDR3 sequence (DNA): TGTGCCAGCAGCTTGGCCGGAGAGAATTCACCCCTCCACTTT. Its translation is CASSLAGENSPLHF. This chain uses TRBV5-4 with TRBJ1-6; unclear D gene. CDR1 is SGHNT, CDR2 YYREEE, per germline (reference sequence). The length of the CDR3 is 14 residues. Trimming took 0 bases from V and 7 from J, leaving 8 bases between them.

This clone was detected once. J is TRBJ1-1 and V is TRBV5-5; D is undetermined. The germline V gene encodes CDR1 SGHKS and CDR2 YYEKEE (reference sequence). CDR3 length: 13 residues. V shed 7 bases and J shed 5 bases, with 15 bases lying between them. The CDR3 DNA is TGTGCCAGCGGGCTCGAAAGATGGACTGAAGCTTTCTTT. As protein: CASGLERWTEAFF.

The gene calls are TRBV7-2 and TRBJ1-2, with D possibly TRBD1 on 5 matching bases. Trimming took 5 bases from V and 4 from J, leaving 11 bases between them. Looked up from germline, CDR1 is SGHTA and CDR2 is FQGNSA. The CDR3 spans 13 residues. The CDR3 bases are TGTGCCAGCAGCCCAGACAGTAGCTATGGCTACACCTTC. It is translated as CASSPDSSYGYTF.

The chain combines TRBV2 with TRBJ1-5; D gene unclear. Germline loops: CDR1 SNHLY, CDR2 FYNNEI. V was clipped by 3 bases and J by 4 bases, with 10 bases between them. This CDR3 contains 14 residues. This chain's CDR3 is CASSEATTNQPQHF. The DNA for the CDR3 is TGTGCCAGCAGTGAGGCGACTACGAATCAGCCCCAGCATTTT.

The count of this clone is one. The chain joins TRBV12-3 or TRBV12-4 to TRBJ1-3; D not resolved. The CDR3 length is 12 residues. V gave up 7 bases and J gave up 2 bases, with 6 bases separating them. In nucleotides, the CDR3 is TGTGCCAGCACTTCCGCTGGAAACACCATATATTTT. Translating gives CASTSAGNTIYF.

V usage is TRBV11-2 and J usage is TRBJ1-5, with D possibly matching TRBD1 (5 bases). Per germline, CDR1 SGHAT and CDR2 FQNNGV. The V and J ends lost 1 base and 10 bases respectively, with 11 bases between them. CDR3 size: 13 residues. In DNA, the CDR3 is TGTGCCAGCAGCTTAGCGCCCCGGGACCCCCAGCATTTT. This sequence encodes CASSLAPRDPQHF.

Written as DNA, the CDR3 is TGTGCCAGCAGACCCCGACAGGGGGTCTCTGAAGCTTTCTTT. The encoded protein is CASRPRQGVSEAFF. V usage is TRBV6-5 and J usage is TRBJ1-1; 9 bases match TRBD1. J was trimmed by 6 bases and V by 6 bases; bases with no gene match: 8. Germline-derived CDR1 and CDR2 are MNHEY and SVGAGI. The CDR3 contains 14 residues.

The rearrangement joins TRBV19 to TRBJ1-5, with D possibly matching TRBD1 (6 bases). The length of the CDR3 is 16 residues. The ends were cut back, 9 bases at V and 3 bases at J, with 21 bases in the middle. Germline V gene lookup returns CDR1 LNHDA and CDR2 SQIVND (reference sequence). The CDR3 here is CASKGRGGVNNQPQHF. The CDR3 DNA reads TGTGCCAGCAAAGGCAGGGGAGGGGTGAACAATCAGCCCCAGCATTTT.

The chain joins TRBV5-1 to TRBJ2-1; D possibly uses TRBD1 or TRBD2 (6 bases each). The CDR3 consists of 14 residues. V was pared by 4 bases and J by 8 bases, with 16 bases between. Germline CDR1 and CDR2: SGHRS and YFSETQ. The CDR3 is CASSGGTRGDEQFF. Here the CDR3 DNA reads TGCGCCAGCAGCGGGGGCACGAGGGGGGATGAGCAGTTCTTC. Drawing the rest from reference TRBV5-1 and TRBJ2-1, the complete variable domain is KAGVTQTPRYLIKTRGQQVTLSCSPISGHRSVSWYQQTPGQGLQFLFEYFSETQRNKGNFPGRFSGRQFSNSRSEMNVSTLELGDSALYLCASSGGTRGDEQFFGPGTRLTVL.

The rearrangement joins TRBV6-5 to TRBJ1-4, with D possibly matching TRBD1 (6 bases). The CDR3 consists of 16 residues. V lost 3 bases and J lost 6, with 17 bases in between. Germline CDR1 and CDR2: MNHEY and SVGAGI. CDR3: CASSYRGVAGDEKLFF. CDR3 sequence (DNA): TGTGCCAGCAGTTATCGGGGGGTCGCAGGGGATGAAAAACTGTTTTTT.

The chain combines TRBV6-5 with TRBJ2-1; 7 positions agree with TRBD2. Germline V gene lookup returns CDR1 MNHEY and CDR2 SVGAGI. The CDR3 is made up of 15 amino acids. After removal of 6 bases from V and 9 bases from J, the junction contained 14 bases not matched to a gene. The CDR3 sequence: CASRGGLSPKGEQFF. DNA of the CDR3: TGTGCCAGCAGGGGAGGGTTATCCCCCAAGGGTGAGCAGTTCTTC.

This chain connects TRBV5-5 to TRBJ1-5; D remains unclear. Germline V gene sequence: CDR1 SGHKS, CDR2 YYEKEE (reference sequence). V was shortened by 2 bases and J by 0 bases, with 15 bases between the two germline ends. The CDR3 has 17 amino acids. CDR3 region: CASSLVPQTYSNQPQHF. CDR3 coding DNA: TGTGCCAGCAGCTTAGTGCCCCAGACCTATAGCAATCAGCCCCAGCATTTT.

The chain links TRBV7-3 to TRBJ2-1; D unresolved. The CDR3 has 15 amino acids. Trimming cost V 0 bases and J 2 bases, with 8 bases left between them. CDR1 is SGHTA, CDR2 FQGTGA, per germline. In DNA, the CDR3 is TGTGCCAGCAGCTTAACGGGCCTGCCCTACAATGAGCAGTTCTTC. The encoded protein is CASSLTGLPYNEQFF.